Each of the 20 T cell receptor beta chains below was sequenced from the same sample in a study of identifying expanded T cells in peripheral blood. Sequenced by immunoSEQ multiplex PCR; TCRdb stores in-frame clones only, minus some. The sample records around 80,000 clones, roughly nine tenths being singletons. Material for sequencing was blood. The receptors shown here come from a person aged 18 to 70 in good health.

The chain links TRBV19 to TRBJ1-4, with 9 bases that match TRBD1. Per germline, CDR1 LNHDA and CDR2 SQIVND (reference sequence). The ends lost 5 bases at V and 6 bases at J; junction bases unmatched: 4. CDR3 length: 14 residues. The CDR3 region is CASSFRDRDEKLFF. The CDR3 DNA reads TGTGCCAGTAGTTTCCGGGACAGGGATGAAAAACTGTTTTTT. The entire variable domain, with the rest obtained from reference TRBV19 and TRBJ1-4, is as follows: DGGITQSPKYLFRKEGQNVTLSCEQNLNHDAMYWYRQDPGQGLRLIYYSQIVNDFQKGDIAEGYSVSREKKESFPLTVTSAQKNPTAFYLCASSFRDRDEKLFFGSGTQLSVL.

J is TRBJ2-7 and V is TRBV14; D might be TRBD1 or TRBD2, each matching 5 bases. Germline V gene sequence: CDR1 SGHDN, CDR2 FVKESK. V lost 1 base and J lost 0, with 13 bases in between. There are 16 residues in the CDR3. CDR3 sequence: CASSQAFRDGSYEQYF. DNA of the CDR3: TGTGCCAGCAGCCAAGCTTTTCGGGACGGCTCCTACGAGCAGTACTTC. The whole variable domain, remainder taken from reference TRBV14 and TRBJ2-7, is EAGVTQFPSHSVIEKGQTVTLRCDPISGHDNLYWYRRVMGKEIKFLLHFVKESKQDESGMPNNRFLAERTGGTYSTLKVQPAELEDSGVYFCASSQAFRDGSYEQYFGPGTRLTVT.

This chain connects TRBV11-2 to TRBJ1-1, with D hard to call. The CDR3 contains 14 residues. Germline loops: CDR1 SGHAT, CDR2 FQNNGV. The V end was cut by 0 bases, the J end by 1 base, with 6 bases between. CDR3 residues: CASSLDYTNTEAFF. CDR3 coding DNA: TGTGCCAGCAGCTTAGATTACACGAACACTGAAGCTTTCTTT.

This chain connects TRBV28 to TRBJ2-3; TRBD2 aligns across 7 bases. This CDR3 region has 17 residues. Germline assignment: CDR1 MDHEN and CDR2 SYDVKM. The J segment lost 9 bases and the V segment lost 5 bases, leaving 20 bases of the junction unmatched. This chain's CDR3 is CASSPTPRTRPLLTQYF. The CDR3, as DNA: TGTGCCAGCAGTCCAACCCCTCGGACTAGGCCTCTTTTAACGCAGTATTTT. Looking up the rest from reference TRBV28 and TRBJ2-3 gives the full variable domain: DVKVTQSSRYLVKRTGEKVFLECVQDMDHENMFWYRQDPGLGLRLIYFSYDVKMKEKGDIPEGYSVSREKKERFSLILESASTNQTSMYLCASSPTPRTRPLLTQYFGPGTRLTVL.

The genes are TRBV19 and TRBJ2-5; D is perhaps TRBD2 (5 bases). Trimming shortened V by 8 bases and J by 0 bases, and 16 bases separated the two germline ends. Germline loops: CDR1 LNHDA, CDR2 SQIVND (reference sequence). This CDR3 spans 15 amino acids. CDR3 residues: CASAKTTSYQETQYF. CDR3 nucleotide sequence: TGTGCCAGTGCCAAGACTACCTCGTACCAAGAGACCCAGTACTTC.

V and J are TRBV5-6 and TRBJ2-3; the match to TRBD2 covers 9 bases. The CDR3 sequence is 15 residues long. The V segment lost 4 bases and the J segment 3 bases; nucleotides outside the gene matches: 6. Germline-derived CDR1 and CDR2 are SGHDT and YYEEEE. The CDR3 region is CASSHQTSGTDTQYF. The CDR3 DNA reads TGTGCCAGCAGCCACCAGACTAGCGGTACAGATACGCAGTATTTT.

The chain carries TRBV4-1 and TRBJ2-3, with D possibly being TRBD1 or TRBD2 (5 bases each). CDR1 and CDR2 from the germline V gene are MGHRA and YSYEKL. The CDR3 covers 16 residues. V lost 4 bases to trimming and J lost 6 bases, with 20 bases between them. The CDR3 protein is CASSPRRGSTWDTQYF. As DNA, the CDR3 is TGCGCCAGCAGCCCACGACGGGGCTCGACATGGGATACGCAGTATTTT.

V is TRBV6-5 and J is TRBJ1-4, with D maybe TRBD1 (5 bases). The CDR3 extends over 14 amino acids. V was cut by 4 bases and J by 1 base, with 7 bases left in between. CDR1 is MNHEY, CDR2 SVGAGI, per germline. CDR3 region: CASSFDRTNEKLFF. The CDR3 DNA is TGTGCCAGCAGTTTCGACAGAACTAATGAAAAACTGTTTTTT.

This sequence joins TRBV6-6 and TRBJ1-1; 7 bases match TRBD1. V lost 0 bases to trimming and J lost 2 bases; unmatched junction nucleotides: 6. The germline V gene encodes CDR1 MNHNY and CDR2 SVGAGI (reference sequence). This CDR3 comprises 16 residues. This CDR3 is CASSYSGQLVNTEAFF. CDR3 sequence (DNA): TGTGCCAGCAGTTACTCGGGACAGCTAGTCAACACTGAAGCTTTCTTT.

The chain carries TRBV2 and TRBJ1-2; 7 bases match TRBD1. The CDR3 spans 12 residues. Germline CDR1 is SNHLY and CDR2 is FYNNEI. J lost 8 bases, V lost 6 bases, and 6 bases had no gene match. The DNA of the CDR3 is TGTGCCAGCAGGGGGGGACAGTCCGGCTACACCTTC. Amino acid sequence: CASRGGQSGYTF.

This chain uses TRBV15 with TRBJ1-2; weak D call: TRBD1 (6 bases). Trimming stripped 0 bases from V and 8 bases from J, with 13 bases between. The CDR3 contains 14 residues. In germline, CDR1 is LNHNV, CDR2 YYDKDF (reference sequence). CDR3 region: CATSRDLGGYGYTF. The DNA for the CDR3 is TGTGCCACCAGCAGAGATCTAGGGGGGTACGGCTACACCTTC. Looking up the rest from reference TRBV15 and TRBJ1-2 gives the full variable domain: DAMVIQNPRYQVTQFGKPVTLSCSQTLNHNVMYWYQQKSSQAPKLLFHYYDKDFNNEADTPDNFQSRRPNTSFCFLDIRSPGLGDTAMYLCATSRDLGGYGYTFGSGTRLTVV.

The rearrangement uses TRBV5-1 and TRBJ2-1; the match to TRBD2 covers 8 bases. The length of the CDR3 is 17 residues. Per germline, CDR1 SGHRS and CDR2 YFSETQ. J lost 7 bases, V lost 0 bases, and 12 bases had no gene match. The CDR3 DNA is TGCGCCAGCAGCTTGGATGTGGGTAGCGGGATTCGGAATGAGCAGTTCTTC. Translating it yields CASSLDVGSGIRNEQFF. The whole variable domain, filled in from reference TRBV5-1 and TRBJ2-1, reads KAGVTQTPRYLIKTRGQQVTLSCSPISGHRSVSWYQQTPGQGLQFLFEYFSETQRNKGNFPGRFSGRQFSNSRSEMNVSTLELGDSALYLCASSLDVGSGIRNEQFFGPGTRLTVL.

This clone was observed a single time. The rearrangement joins TRBV19 to TRBJ2-3; the D gene is possibly TRBD1 (6 bases). CDR1 and CDR2 (germline): LNHDA, SQIVND (reference sequence). The CDR3 loop spans 15 amino acids. V gave up 5 bases and J gave up 2 bases, with 14 bases separating them. The CDR3 coding sequence is TGTGCCAGTAGTGCCCCTCCAGGGGTCACAGATACGCAGTATTTT. Translation gives CASSAPPGVTDTQYF. The variable domain in full, with the rest retrieved from reference TRBV19 and TRBJ2-3, is DGGITQSPKYLFRKEGQNVTLSCEQNLNHDAMYWYRQDPGQGLRLIYYSQIVNDFQKGDIAEGYSVSREKKESFPLTVTSAQKNPTAFYLCASSAPPGVTDTQYFGPGTRLTVL.

The chain joins TRBV29-1 to TRBJ2-5, with TRBD2 matching over 10 bases. The CDR3 is 15 amino acids. With V trimmed by 4 bases and J by 5 bases, 10 bases remained unmatched. CDR1 SQVTM and CDR2 ANQGSEA come from the germline V gene. Here the CDR3 reads CSVASGGKLGETQYF. The CDR3 region has the DNA TGCAGCGTTGCTAGCGGGGGAAAGTTAGGCGAGACCCAGTACTTC.

The chain combines TRBV4-3 with TRBJ2-2, with D possibly TRBD1 on 6 matching bases. CDR3 length: 16 amino acids. V was trimmed by 0 bases and J by 4 bases, leaving 12 bases between them. Per germline, CDR1 LGHNA and CDR2 YSLEER. Here the CDR3 DNA reads TGCGCCAGCAGCCAAGAACAGGGTCCCTTCACCGGGGAGCTGTTTTTT. Protein: CASSQEQGPFTGELFF.

In its sample, this clone was seen a few times. The V and J genes are TRBV28 and TRBJ2-3; TRBD1 matches at 7 bases. Per germline, CDR1 MDHEN and CDR2 SYDVKM. The CDR3 loop spans 14 amino acids. J was trimmed by 2 bases and V by 6 bases; bases with no gene match: 5. CDR3 region: CASSLGQDTDTQYF. The CDR3 bases are TGTGCCAGCAGCCTCGGACAGGACACAGATACGCAGTATTTT. Full variable domain (missing parts from reference TRBV28 and TRBJ2-3): DVKVTQSSRYLVKRTGEKVFLECVQDMDHENMFWYRQDPGLGLRLIYFSYDVKMKEKGDIPEGYSVSREKKERFSLILESASTNQTSMYLCASSLGQDTDTQYFGPGTRLTVL.

The CDR3 DNA reads as TGTGCCAGCAGCTTGTGGATCGGCTCTAATCAGCCCCAGCATTTT. Protein sequence: CASSLWIGSNQPQHF. The rearrangement links TRBV7-8 to TRBJ1-5; D unresolved. Germline V gives CDR1 SGHVS, CDR2 FQNEAQ. Trimming pared 3 bases from V and 4 bases from J, leaving 13 bases between. This CDR3 spans 15 amino acids.

The chain is built from TRBV6-1 and TRBJ1-2; weak D call: TRBD1 (5 bases). The CDR3 contains 13 residues. Trimming removed 4 bases at V and 1 base at J, with 7 bases between. In germline, CDR1 is MNHNS, CDR2 SASEGT. The CDR3 bases are TGTGCCAGCAGTGCCGACAGTAACTATGGCTACACCTTC. This sequence encodes CASSADSNYGYTF.

This sequence joins TRBV19 and TRBJ2-7; a weak D match, TRBD2 (5 bases). Germline CDR1 and CDR2: LNHDA and SQIVND (reference sequence). The CDR3 length is 15 residues. V lost 2 bases and J 6 bases, leaving 17 bases between the germline ends. CDR3 in amino acids: CASSISPISGSEQYF. In DNA form, the CDR3 reads TGTGCCAGTAGTATATCCCCCATCTCGGGGTCCGAGCAGTACTTC.

This clone was detected only once. This chain links TRBV7-2 with TRBJ2-7; D ambiguous. There are 15 residues in the CDR3. Germline-derived CDR1 and CDR2 are SGHTA and FQGNSA. The germline V and J ends were trimmed by 1 base and 1 base, with 11 bases remaining between them. CDR3 DNA: TGTGCCAGCAGCTTAGAGCTCACAGTTTCCTACGAGCAGTACTTC. Translating gives CASSLELTVSYEQYF. Based on the CDR3 plus reference TRBV7-2 and TRBJ2-7, the full variable domain is GAGVSQSPSNKVTEKGKDVELRCDPISGHTALYWYRQSLGQGLEFLIYFQGNSAPDKSGLPSDRFSAERTGGSVSTLTIQRTQQEDSAVYLCASSLELTVSYEQYFGPGTRLTVT.